This T cell receptor beta chain was identified in a study of technical replicates of blood from a handful of donors. TCRdb's copy holds only in-frame clones and misses some; the assay was immunoSEQ multiplex PCR. The table lists about 80,000 clones, 80% to 90% of them singletons. The germline gives CDR1 LNHDA, CDR2 SQIVND (reference sequence). V was clipped by 1 base and J by 6 bases, with 7 bases between them. The CDR3 sequence is 13 residues long. The specimen sequenced was PBMCs. This TCR came from a human donor in good health. Some clones in this sample may be carry-over from other donors' samples. This chain uses TRBV19 with TRBJ1-5; D gene uncertain. The CDR3 nucleotides are TGTGCCAGTAGTATAGGTGGGAGTCAGCCCCAGCATTTT. It encodes CASSIGGSQPQHF.